These T cell receptor beta chains were read from a single sample in a study of CXCR3-negative and CXCR3-positive naive CD8 T cells. TCRdb reprocessed the 5' RACE reads; each CDR3 protein has one entry and no DNA is given. This table holds some 39,000 distinct CDR3 sequences. The sequencing input was naive CXCR3- CD8+ T cells from blood. The source of these receptors is a human donor in good health. Some clones in this sample may be carry-over from other donors' samples. Both conserved end residues are part of each CDR3. Where a row states a size, it is once, few, many or the class of an expanded clone; other rows omit it.

V: TRBV12-3/TRBV12-4; J: TRBJ1-1; size: NA; length: 13; CDR3: CASSWTKNTEAFF
V: TRBV6-5; J: TRBJ2-1; size: NA; length: 11; CDR3: CATIFINEQFF
V: TRBV9; J: TRBJ2-1; size: NA; length: 15; CDR3: CASSVGTGDFNEQFF
V: TRBV5-1; J: TRBJ2-7; size: NA; length: 14; CDR3: CASSYGQYSYEQYF
V: TRBV29-1; J: TRBJ2-7; size: NA; length: 16; CDR3: CSVEEVLAGGPYEQYF
V: TRBV5-1; J: TRBJ2-7; size: medium-sized; length: 13; CDR3: CASRRDRSYEQYF
V: TRBV5-6; J: TRBJ1-2; size: NA; length: 14; CDR3: CASSFSSSNYDYTF
V: TRBV6-6; J: TRBJ1-5; size: NA; length: 14; CDR3: CASSHRGGNQPQHF
V: TRBV7-2; J: TRBJ2-7; size: NA; length: 14; CDR3: CASSPTGESYEQYF
V: TRBV4-1; J: TRBJ2-3; size: NA; length: 16; CDR3: CASSQGTSVYTDTQYF
V: TRBV10-3; J: TRBJ2-5; size: NA; length: 17; CDR3: CAISESNSGGLQETQYF
V: TRBV28; J: TRBJ2-7; size: NA; length: 14; CDR3: CASSLGGLPYEQYF
V: TRBV12-3/TRBV12-4; J: TRBJ2-3; size: NA; length: 14; CDR3: CASNGAAGVDTQYF
V: TRBV11-2; J: TRBJ1-2; size: NA; length: 11; CDR3: CASSNIGGYTF
V: TRBV29-1; J: TRBJ2-3; size: NA; length: 15; CDR3: CSVERTGGLTDTQYF
V: TRBV7-2; J: TRBJ2-5; size: NA; length: 19; CDR3: CASSLTNTRRPQYQETQYF
V: TRBV9; J: TRBJ2-1; size: NA; length: 13; CDR3: CASSRPGQNEQFF
V: TRBV19; J: TRBJ2-5; size: NA; length: 17; CDR3: CASSIEPPGPNGETQYF
V: TRBV28; J: TRBJ2-3; size: NA; length: 13; CDR3: CASSPPSADTQYF
V: TRBV29-1; J: TRBJ2-3; size: NA; length: 15; CDR3: CSVERSQDFTDTQYF
V: TRBV6-2/TRBV6-3; J: TRBJ1-1; size: NA; length: 11; CDR3: CASSYPPEAFF
V: TRBV5-1; J: TRBJ2-5; size: NA; length: 14; CDR3: CASSWNRGSETQYF
V: TRBV29-1; J: TRBJ1-2; size: NA; length: 14; CDR3: CSIEGGTGRYGYTF
V: TRBV4-3; J: TRBJ2-7; size: NA; length: 17; CDR3: CASSQLGEASGSYEQYF
V: TRBV3-1; J: TRBJ1-6; size: NA; length: 14; CDR3: CASSQTGKNSPLHF
V: TRBV7-9; J: TRBJ2-7; size: NA; length: 14; CDR3: CASSLEGGRYEQYF
V: TRBV6-6; J: TRBJ2-3; size: NA; length: 18; CDR3: CASQGPIVGTSFTDTQYF
V: TRBV2; J: TRBJ2-7; size: NA; length: 13; CDR3: CASSDPAVYEQYF
V: TRBV12-3/TRBV12-4; J: TRBJ1-1; size: NA; length: 16; CDR3: CASSSSKTGWSTEAFF
V: TRBV3-1; J: TRBJ2-1; size: NA; length: 16; CDR3: CASSHAGTGGGNEQLF
V: TRBV12-3/TRBV12-4; J: TRBJ2-1; size: NA; length: 16; CDR3: CASSPRTSGVGNEQFF
V: TRBV7-6; J: TRBJ2-6; size: NA; length: 14; CDR3: CASRPDSGANVLTF
V: TRBV27; J: TRBJ1-5; size: NA; length: 13; CDR3: CASSWTGEQPQHF
V: TRBV6-2/TRBV6-3; J: TRBJ2-7; size: medium-sized; length: 14; CDR3: CASRRDRYSYEQYF
V: TRBV29-1; J: TRBJ2-2; size: NA; length: 15; CDR3: CSVVTQGANTGELFF
V: TRBV21-1; J: TRBJ1-5; size: NA; length: 14; CDR3: CASSKDAGNQPQHF
V: TRBV4-2; J: TRBJ1-5; size: medium-sized; length: 15; CDR3: CASSQEHEAYQPQHF
V: TRBV5-1; J: TRBJ2-7; size: NA; length: 16; CDR3: CASSFADSIPSYEQYF
V: TRBV29-1; J: TRBJ1-3; size: NA; length: 11; CDR3: CGGDTGNTIYF
V: TRBV6-2/TRBV6-3; J: TRBJ1-2; size: NA; length: 11; CDR3: CASSGYYGYTF
V: TRBV7-6; J: TRBJ2-1; size: NA; length: 18; CDR3: CASSPSGAGGGPRNEQFF
V: TRBV29-1; J: TRBJ2-1; size: NA; length: 14; CDR3: CSIPQQGEGNEQFF
V: TRBV20-1; J: TRBJ2-7; size: NA; length: 15; CDR3: CSARSYGGSTYEQYF
V: TRBV20-1; J: TRBJ2-7; size: NA; length: 12; CDR3: CSAREGLIEQYF
V: TRBV7-2; J: TRBJ2-3; size: NA; length: 17; CDR3: CASSLARLAGGHDTQYF
V: TRBV11-2; J: TRBJ2-7; size: NA; length: 17; CDR3: CASSLSVPAGVSYEQYF
V: TRBV28; J: TRBJ2-3; size: NA; length: 13; CDR3: CASSLGWPDTQYF
V: TRBV7-6; J: TRBJ1-5; size: NA; length: 16; CDR3: CASSLAGFGNNQPQHF
V: TRBV9; J: TRBJ2-7; size: NA; length: 13; CDR3: CASSVGSQGAVDF
V: TRBV12-3/TRBV12-4; J: TRBJ1-1; size: NA; length: 13; CDR3: CASSLGPFGEAFF
V: TRBV6-4; J: TRBJ2-1; size: NA; length: 15; CDR3: CASSARLAGVNEQFF
V: TRBV20-1; J: TRBJ2-3; size: NA; length: 16; CDR3: CSAMGTLTLNTDTQYF
V: TRBV14; J: TRBJ2-1; size: NA; length: 18; CDR3: CASSPLTRGSSSYNEQFF
V: TRBV7-6; J: TRBJ2-7; size: NA; length: 16; CDR3: CASSLIPKTGDHEQYF
V: TRBV27; J: TRBJ1-3; size: NA; length: 15; CDR3: CASSLGQGGGNTIYF
V: TRBV29-1; J: TRBJ2-7; size: NA; length: 13; CDR3: CSVVGQEAYEQYF
V: TRBV7-6; J: TRBJ1-3; size: NA; length: 18; CDR3: CASSSLEMDGRSGNTIYF
V: TRBV10-1; J: TRBJ2-2; size: medium-sized; length: 14; CDR3: CASRPGPPAGELFF
V: TRBV29-1; J: TRBJ2-7; size: NA; length: 16; CDR3: CSVELPQGVPRYEQYF